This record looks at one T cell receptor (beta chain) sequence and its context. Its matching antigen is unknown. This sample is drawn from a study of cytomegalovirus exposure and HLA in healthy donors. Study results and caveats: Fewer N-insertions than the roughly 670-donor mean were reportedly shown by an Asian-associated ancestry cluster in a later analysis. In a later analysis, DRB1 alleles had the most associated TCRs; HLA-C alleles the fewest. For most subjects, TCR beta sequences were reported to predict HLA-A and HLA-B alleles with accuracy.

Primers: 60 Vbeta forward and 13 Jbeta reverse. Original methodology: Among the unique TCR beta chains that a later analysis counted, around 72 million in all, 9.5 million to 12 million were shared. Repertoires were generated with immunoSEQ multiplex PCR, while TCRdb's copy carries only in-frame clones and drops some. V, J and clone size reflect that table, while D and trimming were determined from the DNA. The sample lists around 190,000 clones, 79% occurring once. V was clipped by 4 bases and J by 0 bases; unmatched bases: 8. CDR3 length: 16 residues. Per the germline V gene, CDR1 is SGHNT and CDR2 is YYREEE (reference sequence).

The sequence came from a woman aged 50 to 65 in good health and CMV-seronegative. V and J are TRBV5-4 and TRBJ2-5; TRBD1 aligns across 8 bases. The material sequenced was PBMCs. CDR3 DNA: TGTGCCAGCAGCGCCCGGGACAGGACATACCAAGAGACCCAGTACTTC. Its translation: CASSARDRTYQETQYF. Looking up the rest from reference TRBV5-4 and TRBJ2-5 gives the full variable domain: ETGVTQSPTHLIKTRGQQVTLRCSSQSGHNTVSWYQQALGQGPQFIFQYYREEENGRGNFPPRFSGLQFPNYSSELNVNALELDDSALYLCASSARDRTYQETQYFGPGTRLLVL.